The TCR beta chain described here comes from a study of identical twins. Overall study results and limits: Beta out-of-frame sequences showed weaker excess twin sharing. The study drew conclusions from cross-sectional statistical analysis, not from following the same donors. Low generation probability was overrepresented in out-of-frame alpha sequences shared by twins.

CDR1 DFQATT and CDR2 SNEGSKA come from the germline V gene (reference sequence). V gave up 6 bases and J gave up 4 bases, with 21 bases separating them. There are 15 residues in the CDR3. TCRdb independently ran MiXCR on the 5' RACE reads; one entry per CDR3 protein. The sample has a few hundred thousand distinct CDR3 sequences, roughly 15% seen once; the top ten hold roughly 0.46%. As to this clonotype: Its specificity is not known.

This same sample was also part of a study on yellow fever vaccine responses in identical twins. This second study notes: A vaccine T cell response that seemed partly convergent and partly personalized was reported in twins.

The sequencing sample was made of CD4+ T cells sorted from blood. The chain links TRBV20-1 to TRBJ2-5, with unresolved D. The clonotype originates from a woman aged 18-30 years in good health. CDR3 in amino acids: CSAETPVTLLETQYF. As DNA, the CDR3 is TGCAGTGCCGAAACTCCCGTGACTCTTCTAGAGACCCAGTACTTC.